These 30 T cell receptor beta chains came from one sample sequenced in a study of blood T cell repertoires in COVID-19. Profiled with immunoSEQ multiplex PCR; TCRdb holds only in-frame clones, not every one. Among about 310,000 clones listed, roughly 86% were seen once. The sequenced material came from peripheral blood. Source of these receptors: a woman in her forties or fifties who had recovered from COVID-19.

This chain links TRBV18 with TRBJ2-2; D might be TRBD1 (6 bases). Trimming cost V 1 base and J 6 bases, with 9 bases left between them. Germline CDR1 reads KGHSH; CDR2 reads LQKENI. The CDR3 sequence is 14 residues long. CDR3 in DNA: TGTGCCAGCTCACCACGGGACAAATCCGGGGAGCTGTTTTTT. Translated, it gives CASSPRDKSGELFF.

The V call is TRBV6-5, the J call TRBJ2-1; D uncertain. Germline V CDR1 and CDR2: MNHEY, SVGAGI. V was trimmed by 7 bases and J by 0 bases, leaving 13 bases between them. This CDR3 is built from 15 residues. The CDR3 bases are TGTGCCAGCACCCCCTACCTAAGCTCCTACAATGAGCAGTTCTTC. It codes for CASTPYLSSYNEQFF.

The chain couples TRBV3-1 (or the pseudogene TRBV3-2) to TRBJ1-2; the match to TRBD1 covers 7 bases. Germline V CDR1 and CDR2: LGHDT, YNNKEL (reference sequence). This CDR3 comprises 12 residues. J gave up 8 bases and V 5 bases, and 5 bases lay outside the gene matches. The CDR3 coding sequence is TGTGCCAGCAGCGTAACAGGGGAGGGCTACACCTTC. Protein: CASSVTGEGYTF.

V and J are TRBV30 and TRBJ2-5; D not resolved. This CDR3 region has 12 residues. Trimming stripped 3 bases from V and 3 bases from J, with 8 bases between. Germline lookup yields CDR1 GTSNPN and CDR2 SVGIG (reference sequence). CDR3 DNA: TGTGCCTGGAGCCTCTCTAAAGAGACCCAGTACTTC. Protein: CAWSLSKETQYF.

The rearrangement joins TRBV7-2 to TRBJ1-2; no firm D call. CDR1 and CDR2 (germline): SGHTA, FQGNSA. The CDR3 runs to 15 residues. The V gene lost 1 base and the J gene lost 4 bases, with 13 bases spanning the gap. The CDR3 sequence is CASSLDVGQPYGYTF. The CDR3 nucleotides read TGTGCCAGCAGCTTAGATGTTGGGCAGCCCTATGGCTACACCTTC.

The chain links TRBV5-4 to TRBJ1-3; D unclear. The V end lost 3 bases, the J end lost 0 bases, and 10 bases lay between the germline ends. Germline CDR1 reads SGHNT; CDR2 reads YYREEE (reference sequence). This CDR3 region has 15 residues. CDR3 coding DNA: TGTGCCAGCAGCTCTGACAAGAGCTCTGGAAACACCATATATTTT. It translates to CASSSDKSSGNTIYF.

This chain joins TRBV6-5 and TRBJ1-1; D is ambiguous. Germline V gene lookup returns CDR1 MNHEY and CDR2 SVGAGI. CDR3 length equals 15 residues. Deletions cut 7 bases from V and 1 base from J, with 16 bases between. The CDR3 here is CASIYREGGNTEAFF. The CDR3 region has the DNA TGTGCCAGCATCTACCGGGAGGGTGGGAACACTGAAGCTTTCTTT.

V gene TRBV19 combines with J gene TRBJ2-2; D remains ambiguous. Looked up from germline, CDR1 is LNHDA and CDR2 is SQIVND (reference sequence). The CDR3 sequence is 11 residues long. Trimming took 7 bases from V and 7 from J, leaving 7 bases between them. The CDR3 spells CASKFSGELFF. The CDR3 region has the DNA TGTGCCAGTAAATTCAGCGGGGAGCTGTTTTTT.

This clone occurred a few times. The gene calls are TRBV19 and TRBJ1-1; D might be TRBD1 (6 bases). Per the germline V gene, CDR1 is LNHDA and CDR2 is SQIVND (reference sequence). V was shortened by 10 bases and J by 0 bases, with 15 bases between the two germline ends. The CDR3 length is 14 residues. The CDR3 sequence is CATEATGLNTEAFF. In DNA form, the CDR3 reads TGTGCCACCGAAGCCACAGGGTTGAACACTGAAGCTTTCTTT.

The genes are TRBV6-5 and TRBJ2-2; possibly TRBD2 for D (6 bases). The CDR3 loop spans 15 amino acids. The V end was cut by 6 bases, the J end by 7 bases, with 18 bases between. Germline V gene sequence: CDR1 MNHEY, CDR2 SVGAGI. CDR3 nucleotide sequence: TGTGCCAGCAGACGCTTAATACTAGCCGACGGGGAGCTGTTTTTT. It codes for CASRRLILADGELFF.

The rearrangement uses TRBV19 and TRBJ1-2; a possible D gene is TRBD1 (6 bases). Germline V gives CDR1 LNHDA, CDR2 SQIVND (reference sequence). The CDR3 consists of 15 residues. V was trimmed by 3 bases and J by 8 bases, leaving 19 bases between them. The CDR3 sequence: CASSIARQTGSGYTF. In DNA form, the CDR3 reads TGTGCCAGTAGTATTGCTCGCCAAACAGGGTCCGGCTACACCTTC. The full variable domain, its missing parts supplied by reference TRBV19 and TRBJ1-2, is DGGITQSPKYLFRKEGQNVTLSCEQNLNHDAMYWYRQDPGQGLRLIYYSQIVNDFQKGDIAEGYSVSREKKESFPLTVTSAQKNPTAFYLCASSIARQTGSGYTFGSGTRLTVV.

The CDR3 DNA is TGTGCCTCTTCACGAGAGTCCTCTCTCCCCTACGAGCAGTACTTC. Protein product: CASSRESSLPYEQYF. The chain links TRBV10-3 to TRBJ2-7; D is undetermined. The V gene's germline CDR1 is ENHRY and CDR2 SYGVKD. This CDR3 has 15 residues. Trimming removed 11 bases at V and 2 bases at J, with 22 bases between.

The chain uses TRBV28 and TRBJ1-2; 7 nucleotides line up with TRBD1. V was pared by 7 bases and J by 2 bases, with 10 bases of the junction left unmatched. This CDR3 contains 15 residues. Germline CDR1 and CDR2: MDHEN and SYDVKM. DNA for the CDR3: TGTGCCAGCACTCCCGGAGGGGGCCGGAACTATGGCTACACCTTC. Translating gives CASTPGGGRNYGYTF.

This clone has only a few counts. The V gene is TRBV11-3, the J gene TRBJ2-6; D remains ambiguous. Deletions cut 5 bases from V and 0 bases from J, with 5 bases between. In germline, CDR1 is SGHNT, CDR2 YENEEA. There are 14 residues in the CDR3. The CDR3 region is CASSPRSGANVLTF. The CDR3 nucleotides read TGTGCCAGCAGCCCCCGCTCTGGGGCCAACGTCCTGACTTTC.

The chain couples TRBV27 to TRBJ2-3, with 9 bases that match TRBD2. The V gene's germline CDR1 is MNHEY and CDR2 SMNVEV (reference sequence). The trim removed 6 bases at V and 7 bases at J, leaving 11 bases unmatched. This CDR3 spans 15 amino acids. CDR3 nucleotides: TGTGCCAGCAGCCAAACTAGCGGGCCAAGGAATACGCAGTATTTT. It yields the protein CASSQTSGPRNTQYF.

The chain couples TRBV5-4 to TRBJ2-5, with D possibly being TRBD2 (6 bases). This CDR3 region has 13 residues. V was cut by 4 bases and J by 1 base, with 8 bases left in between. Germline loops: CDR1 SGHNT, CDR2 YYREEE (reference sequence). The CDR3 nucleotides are TGTGCCAGCAGCACGACTAGCCAAGAGACCCAGTACTTC. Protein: CASSTTSQETQYF.

Written as DNA, the CDR3 is TGTGCCAGCAGCGCTTCCCCGGTGGGAGGCCCGACCTCCTACGAGCAGTACTTC. Amino acids: CASSASPVGGPTSYEQYF. The rearrangement uses TRBV9 and TRBJ2-7, with a weak D call TRBD2 (6 bases). The CDR3 spans 18 residues. Germline CDR1 SGDLS, CDR2 YYNGEE. The V end was cut by 3 bases, the J end by 0 bases, with 22 bases between.

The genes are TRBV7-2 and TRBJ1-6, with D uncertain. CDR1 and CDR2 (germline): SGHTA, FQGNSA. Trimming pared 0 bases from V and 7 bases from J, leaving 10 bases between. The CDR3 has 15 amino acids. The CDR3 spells CASSLAGNSNSPLHF. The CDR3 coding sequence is TGTGCCAGCAGCTTAGCCGGGAATTCGAATTCACCCCTCCACTTT.

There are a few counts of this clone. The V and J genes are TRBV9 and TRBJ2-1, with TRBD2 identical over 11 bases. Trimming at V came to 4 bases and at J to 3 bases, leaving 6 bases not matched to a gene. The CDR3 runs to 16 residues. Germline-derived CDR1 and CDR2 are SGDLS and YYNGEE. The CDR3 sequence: CASSPTLAGGYNEQFF. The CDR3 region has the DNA TGTGCCAGCAGCCCGACCCTAGCGGGAGGCTACAATGAGCAGTTCTTC.

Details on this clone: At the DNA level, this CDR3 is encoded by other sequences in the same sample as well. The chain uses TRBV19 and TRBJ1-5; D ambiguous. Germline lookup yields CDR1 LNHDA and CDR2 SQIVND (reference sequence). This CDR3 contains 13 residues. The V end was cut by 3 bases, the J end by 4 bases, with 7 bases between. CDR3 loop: CASSIGGNQPQHF. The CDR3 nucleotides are TGTGCCAGTAGTATCGGAGGTAATCAGCCCCAGCATTTT.

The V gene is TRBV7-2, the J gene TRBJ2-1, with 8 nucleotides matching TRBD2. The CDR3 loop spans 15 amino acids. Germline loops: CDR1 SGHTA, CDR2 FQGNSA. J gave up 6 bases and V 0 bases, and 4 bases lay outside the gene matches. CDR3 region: CASSLASGIGNEQFF. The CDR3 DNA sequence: TGTGCCAGCAGCTTAGCTAGCGGGATCGGCAATGAGCAGTTCTTC.

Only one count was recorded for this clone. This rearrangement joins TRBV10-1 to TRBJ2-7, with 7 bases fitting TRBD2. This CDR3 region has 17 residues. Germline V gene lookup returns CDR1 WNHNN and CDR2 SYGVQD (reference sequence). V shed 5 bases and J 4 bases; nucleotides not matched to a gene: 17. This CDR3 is CASSLRGDPELIYEQYF. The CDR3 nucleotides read TGCGCCAGCAGTTTACGGGGGGACCCTGAACTTATATACGAGCAGTACTTC.

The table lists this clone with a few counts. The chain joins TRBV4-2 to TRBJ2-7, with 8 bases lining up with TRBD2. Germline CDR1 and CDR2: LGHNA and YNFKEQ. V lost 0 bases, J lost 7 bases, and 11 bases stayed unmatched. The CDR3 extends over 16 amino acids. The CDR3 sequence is CASSQDHSGTRWEQYF. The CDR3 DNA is TGTGCCAGCAGCCAAGACCATAGCGGGACGAGATGGGAGCAGTACTTC.

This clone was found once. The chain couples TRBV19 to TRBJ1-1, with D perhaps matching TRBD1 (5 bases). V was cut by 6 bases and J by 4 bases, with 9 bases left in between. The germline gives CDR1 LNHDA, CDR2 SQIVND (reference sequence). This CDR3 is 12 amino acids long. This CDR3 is CASSPGLTEAFF. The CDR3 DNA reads TGTGCCAGTAGCCCGGGACTCACTGAAGCTTTCTTT.

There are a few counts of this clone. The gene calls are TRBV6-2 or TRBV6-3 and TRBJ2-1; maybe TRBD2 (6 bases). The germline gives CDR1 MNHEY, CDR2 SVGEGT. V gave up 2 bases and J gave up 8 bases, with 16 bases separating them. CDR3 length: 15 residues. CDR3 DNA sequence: TGTGCCAGCAGTTACGGAGGGAGACCGGAGTATGAGCAGTTCTTC. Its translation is CASSYGGRPEYEQFF.

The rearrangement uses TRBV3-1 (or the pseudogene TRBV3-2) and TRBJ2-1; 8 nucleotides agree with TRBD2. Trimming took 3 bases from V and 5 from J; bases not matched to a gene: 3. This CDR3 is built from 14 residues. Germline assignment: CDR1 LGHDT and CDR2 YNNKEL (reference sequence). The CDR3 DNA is TGTGCCAGCAGCCATTTAGCGGGGAACAATGAGCAGTTCTTC. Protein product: CASSHLAGNNEQFF.

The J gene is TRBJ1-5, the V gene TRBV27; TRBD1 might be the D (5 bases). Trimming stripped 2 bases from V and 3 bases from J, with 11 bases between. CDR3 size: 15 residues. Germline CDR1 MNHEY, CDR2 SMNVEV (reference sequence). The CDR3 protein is CASSLVSGANQPQHF. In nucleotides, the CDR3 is TGTGCCAGCAGTTTAGTTTCTGGGGCCAATCAGCCCCAGCATTTT.

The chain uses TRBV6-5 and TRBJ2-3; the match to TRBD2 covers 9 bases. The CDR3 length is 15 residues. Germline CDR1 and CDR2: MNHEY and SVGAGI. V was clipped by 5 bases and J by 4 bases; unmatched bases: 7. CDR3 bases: TGTGCCAGCAGTAATAGCGGGAGTTATTCAGATACGCAGTATTTT. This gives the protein CASSNSGSYSDTQYF.

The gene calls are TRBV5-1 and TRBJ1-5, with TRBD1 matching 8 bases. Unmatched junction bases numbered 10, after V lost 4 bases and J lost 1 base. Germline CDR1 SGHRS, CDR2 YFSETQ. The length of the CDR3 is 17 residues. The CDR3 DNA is TGCGCCAGCAGCCCCGGACAGGGCCCAAGGAGCAATCAGCCCCAGCATTTT. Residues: CASSPGQGPRSNQPQHF.

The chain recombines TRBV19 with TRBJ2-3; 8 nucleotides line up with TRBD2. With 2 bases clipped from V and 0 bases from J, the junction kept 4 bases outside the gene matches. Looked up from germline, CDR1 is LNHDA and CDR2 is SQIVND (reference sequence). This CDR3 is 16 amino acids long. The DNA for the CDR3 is TGTGCCAGTAGTATAACGGGAGGGACTAGCACAGATACGCAGTATTTT. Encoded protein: CASSITGGTSTDTQYF. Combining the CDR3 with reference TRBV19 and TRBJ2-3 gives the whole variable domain DGGITQSPKYLFRKEGQNVTLSCEQNLNHDAMYWYRQDPGQGLRLIYYSQIVNDFQKGDIAEGYSVSREKKESFPLTVTSAQKNPTAFYLCASSITGGTSTDTQYFGPGTRLTVL.